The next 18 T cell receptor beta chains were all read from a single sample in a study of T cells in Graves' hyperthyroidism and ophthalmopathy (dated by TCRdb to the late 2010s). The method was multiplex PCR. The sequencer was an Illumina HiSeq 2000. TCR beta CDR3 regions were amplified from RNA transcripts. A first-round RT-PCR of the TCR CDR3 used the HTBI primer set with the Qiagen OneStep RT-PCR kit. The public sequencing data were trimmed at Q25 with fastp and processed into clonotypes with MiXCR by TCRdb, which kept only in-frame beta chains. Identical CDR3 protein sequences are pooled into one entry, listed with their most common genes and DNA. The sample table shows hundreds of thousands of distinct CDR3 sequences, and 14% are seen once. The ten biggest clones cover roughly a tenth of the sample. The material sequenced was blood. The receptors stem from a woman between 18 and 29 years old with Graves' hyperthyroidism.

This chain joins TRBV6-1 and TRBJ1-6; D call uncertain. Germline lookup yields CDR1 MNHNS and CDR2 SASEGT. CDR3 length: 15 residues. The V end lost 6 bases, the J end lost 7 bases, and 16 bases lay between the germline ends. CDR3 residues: CASRMGGSTNSPLHF. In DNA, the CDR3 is TGTGCCAGCAGGATGGGTGGCAGTACAAATTCACCCCTCCACTTT.

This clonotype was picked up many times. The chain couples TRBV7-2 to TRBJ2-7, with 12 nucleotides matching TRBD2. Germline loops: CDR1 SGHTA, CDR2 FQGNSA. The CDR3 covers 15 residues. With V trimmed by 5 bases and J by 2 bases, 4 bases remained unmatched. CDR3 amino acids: CASSRGLAGPYEQYF. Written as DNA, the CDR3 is TGTGCCAGCAGCCGGGGACTAGCGGGCCCCTACGAGCAGTACTTC.

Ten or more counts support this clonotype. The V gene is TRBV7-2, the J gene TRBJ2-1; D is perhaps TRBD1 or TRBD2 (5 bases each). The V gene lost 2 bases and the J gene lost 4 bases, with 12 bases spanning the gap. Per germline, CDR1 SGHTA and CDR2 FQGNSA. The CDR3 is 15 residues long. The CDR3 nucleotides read TGTGCCAGCAGCTTATTGGGACCCTCATACAATGAGCAGTTCTTC. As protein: CASSLLGPSYNEQFF.

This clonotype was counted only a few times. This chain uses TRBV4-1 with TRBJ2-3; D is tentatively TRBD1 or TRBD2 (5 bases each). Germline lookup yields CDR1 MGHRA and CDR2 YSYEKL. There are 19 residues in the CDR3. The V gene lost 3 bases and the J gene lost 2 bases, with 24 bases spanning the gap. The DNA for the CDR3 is TGCGCCAGCAGCCAGGTGGGGGTGCGAGGGGTTGGAGACACAGATACGCAGTATTTT. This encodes CASSQVGVRGVGDTDTQYF.

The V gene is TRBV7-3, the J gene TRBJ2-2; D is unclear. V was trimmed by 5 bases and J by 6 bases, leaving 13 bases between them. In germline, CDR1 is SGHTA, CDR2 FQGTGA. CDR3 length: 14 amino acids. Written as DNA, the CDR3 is TGTGCCAGCAGCCCCCATAACGCGGCCGGGGAGCTGTTTTTT. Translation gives CASSPHNAAGELFF.

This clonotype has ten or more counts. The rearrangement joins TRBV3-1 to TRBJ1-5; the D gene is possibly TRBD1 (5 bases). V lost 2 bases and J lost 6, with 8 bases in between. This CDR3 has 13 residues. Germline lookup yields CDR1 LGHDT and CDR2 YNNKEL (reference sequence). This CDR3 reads CASSQIQGQPQHF. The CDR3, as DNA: TGTGCCAGCAGCCAAATTCAGGGTCAGCCCCAGCATTTT.

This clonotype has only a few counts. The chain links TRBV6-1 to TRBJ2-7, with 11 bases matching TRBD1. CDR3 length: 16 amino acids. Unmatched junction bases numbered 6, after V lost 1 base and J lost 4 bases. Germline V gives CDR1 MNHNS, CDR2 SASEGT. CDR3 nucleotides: TGTGCCAGCAGTGAAGTCGAAGGACAGGGGGCTTACGAGCAGTACTTC. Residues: CASSEVEGQGAYEQYF.

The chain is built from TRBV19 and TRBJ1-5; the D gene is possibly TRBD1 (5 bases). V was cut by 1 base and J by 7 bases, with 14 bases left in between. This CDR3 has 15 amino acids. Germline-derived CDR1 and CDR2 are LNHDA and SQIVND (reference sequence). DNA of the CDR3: TGTGCCAGTAGTATAGGCAGCGGGACGGGGCAGCCCCAGCATTTT. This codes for CASSIGSGTGQPQHF. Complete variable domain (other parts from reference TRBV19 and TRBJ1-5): DGGITQSPKYLFRKEGQNVTLSCEQNLNHDAMYWYRQDPGQGLRLIYYSQIVNDFQKGDIAEGYSVSREKKESFPLTVTSAQKNPTAFYLCASSIGSGTGQPQHFGDGTRLSIL.

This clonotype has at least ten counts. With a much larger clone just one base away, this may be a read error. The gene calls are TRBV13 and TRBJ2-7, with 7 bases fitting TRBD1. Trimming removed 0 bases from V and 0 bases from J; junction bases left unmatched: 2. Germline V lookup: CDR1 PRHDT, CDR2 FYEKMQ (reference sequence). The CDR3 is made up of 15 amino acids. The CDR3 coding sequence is TGTGCCAGCAGCTTAGGACAGGGGCCCTCCTACGAGCAGTACTTC. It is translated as CASSLGQGPSYEQYF.

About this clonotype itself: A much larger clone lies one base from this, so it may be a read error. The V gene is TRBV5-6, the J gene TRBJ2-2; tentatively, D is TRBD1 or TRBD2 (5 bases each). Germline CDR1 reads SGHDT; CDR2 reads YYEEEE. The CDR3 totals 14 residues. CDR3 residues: CASSWGSGTEELFF. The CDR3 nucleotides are TGTGCCAGCAGCTGGGGGTCGGGGACCGAGGAGCTGTTTTTT.

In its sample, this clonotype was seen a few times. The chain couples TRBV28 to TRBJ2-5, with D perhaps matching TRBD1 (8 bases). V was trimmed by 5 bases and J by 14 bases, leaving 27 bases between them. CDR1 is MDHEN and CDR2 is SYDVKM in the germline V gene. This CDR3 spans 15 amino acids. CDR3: CASSTDGQGGLGAYF. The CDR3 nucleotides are TGTGCCAGCAGTACCGACGGACAGGGAGGGTTAGGAGCTTACTTC.

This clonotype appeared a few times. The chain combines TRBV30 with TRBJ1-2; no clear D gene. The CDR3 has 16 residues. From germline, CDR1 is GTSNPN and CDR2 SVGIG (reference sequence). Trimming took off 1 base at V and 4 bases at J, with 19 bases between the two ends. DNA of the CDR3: TGTGCCTGGAGTGAAATGGTACGGCTGGATTTCTATGGCTACACCTTC. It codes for CAWSEMVRLDFYGYTF.

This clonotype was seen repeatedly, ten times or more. CDR3: CASSYRPGELFF. The CDR3 coding sequence is TGTGCCAGCAGTTACCGTCCCGGGGAGCTGTTTTTT. The chain recombines TRBV6-2 or TRBV6-3 with TRBJ2-2; no reliable D call. Germline V gene sequence: CDR1 MNHEY, CDR2 SVGEGT. The V end was cut by 2 bases, the J end by 6 bases, with 4 bases between. The CDR3 is made up of 12 amino acids.

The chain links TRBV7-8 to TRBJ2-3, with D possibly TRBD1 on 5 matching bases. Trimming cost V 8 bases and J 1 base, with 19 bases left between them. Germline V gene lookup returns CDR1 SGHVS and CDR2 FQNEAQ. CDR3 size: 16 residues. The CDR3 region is CASGRVVVRGTDTQYF. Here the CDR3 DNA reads TGTGCCAGCGGCCGCGTCGTGGTCAGGGGCACAGATACGCAGTATTTT.

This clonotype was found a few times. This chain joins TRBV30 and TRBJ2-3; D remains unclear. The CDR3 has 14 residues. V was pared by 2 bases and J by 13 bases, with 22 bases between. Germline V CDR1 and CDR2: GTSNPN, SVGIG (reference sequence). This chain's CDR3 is CAWSINDVAGIKYF. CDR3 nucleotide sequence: TGTGCCTGGAGTATAAACGACGTAGCAGGCATTAAGTATTTT.

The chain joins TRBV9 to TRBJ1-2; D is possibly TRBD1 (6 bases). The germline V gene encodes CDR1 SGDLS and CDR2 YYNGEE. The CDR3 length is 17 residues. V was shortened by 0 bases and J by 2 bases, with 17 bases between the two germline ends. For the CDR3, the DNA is TGTGCCAGCAGCGTAGCTCGGTCAGGGGACGTCAACTATGGCTACACCTTC. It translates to CASSVARSGDVNYGYTF.

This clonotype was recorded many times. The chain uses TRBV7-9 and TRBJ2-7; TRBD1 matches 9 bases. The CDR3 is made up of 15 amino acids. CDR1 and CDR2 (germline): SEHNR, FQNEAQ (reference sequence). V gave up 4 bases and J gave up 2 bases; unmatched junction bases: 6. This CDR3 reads CASSSPRQGAYEQYF. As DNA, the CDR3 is TGTGCCAGCAGCTCCCCCCGACAGGGGGCCTACGAGCAGTACTTC.

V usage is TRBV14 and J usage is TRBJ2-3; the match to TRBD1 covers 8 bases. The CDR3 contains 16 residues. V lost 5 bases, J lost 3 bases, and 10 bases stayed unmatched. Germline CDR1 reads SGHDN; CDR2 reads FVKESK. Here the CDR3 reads CASSAWPGQGTDTQYF. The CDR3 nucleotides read TGTGCCAGCAGCGCTTGGCCAGGACAGGGTACAGATACGCAGTATTTT.